These T cell receptor beta chains were read from a single sample in a study of metastatic and nonmetastatic thyroid tumors. TCRdb called clones again from the PCR reads with MiXCR. The sample lists under 35,000 clones, over 20% occurring once. The sequencing input was blood. The origin of the receptors is a female donor with papillary thyroid cancer or a benign thyroid nodule (not recorded which). Some clones in this sample may be carry-over from other donors' samples. CDR3s include the opening cysteine and the closing phenylalanine or tryptophan. The order of the fields is CDR3 DNA, CDR3 protein, V gene, J gene, clone size, D gene. The D gene is left open where the match is weak. Rows give clone size only sometimes, using once, few, many, or a class for an expanded clone.

TGCGCCAGCAGCCAAACAACTCGAGGCCGGGGGAACACTGAAGCTTTCTTT	CASSQTTRGRGNTEAFF	TRBV4-3	TRBJ1-1	many	-
TGTGCCACCAGCGATTTTCCGTGTGGCTACACCTTC	CATSDFPCGYTF	TRBV24-1	TRBJ1-2	few	-
TGTGCCAGCAGCTTGGAGTGGGGGGAAGCTTTCTTT	CASSLEWGEAFF	TRBV5-4	TRBJ1-1	many	-
TGTGCCAGTACAGGGTTGCTGTACACTGAAGCTTTCTTT	CASTGLLYTEAFF	TRBV2	TRBJ1-1	many	-
TGTGCCAGCAGCTTGACAGGGTACGAGCAGTACTTC	CASSLTGYEQYF	TRBV7-3	TRBJ2-7	many	TRBD1
TGTGCCAGCAGCTTGGAGGTGGGAGGGCTTATGAATGAGCAGTTCTTC	CASSLEVGGLMNEQFF	TRBV5-4	TRBJ2-1	-	TRBD2
TGCGCCAGCAGCCCTGGACTAGCGGGAGGGAGAAGGGAGACCCAGTACTTC	CASSPGLAGGRRETQYF	TRBV4-1	TRBJ2-5	many	TRBD2
TGTGCCAGCAGCGTAGGGGGCTTTGATTCACCCCTCCACTTT	CASSVGGFDSPLHF	TRBV9	TRBJ1-6	many	-
TGCGCCAGCAGCCAAGAAGCCCTAGCGGGAGTAGGGGATACGCAGTATTTT	CASSQEALAGVGDTQYF	TRBV4-3	TRBJ2-3	many	TRBD2
TGTGCCAGCAGTTACGACAGTTCCGCGAACACCGGGGAGCTGTTTTTT	CASSYDSSANTGELFF	TRBV6-2/TRBV6-3	TRBJ2-2	few	-
TGTGCCAGCAGTTTAAGGGAACCCGGAGACGAGCAGTACTTC	CASSLREPGDEQYF	TRBV12-3/TRBV12-4	TRBJ2-7	few	-
TGTGCCACCTCATACAGGGCCTGGGACTATGGCTACACCTTC	CATSYRAWDYGYTF	TRBV19	TRBJ1-2	many	-
TGCGCCAGCAGCCGGCAGAGTCCCAAAAGTATGGCCAAAAACATTCAGCACTTC	CASSRQSPKSMAKNIQHF	TRBV4-3	TRBJ2-4	many	-
TGTGCCAGCAGTTTAGAGGTCAGCTCCTACGAGCAGTACTTC	CASSLEVSSYEQYF	TRBV28	TRBJ2-7	-	-
TGTGCCAGCAGTGATGCAGGGAGAGTGACCCAGTACTTC	CASSDAGRVTQYF	TRBV2	TRBJ2-5	many	-
TGTGCCAGCAGCGTCGGACTAGCGGCCGGGGAGCTGTTTTTT	CASSVGLAAGELFF	TRBV9	TRBJ2-2	many	TRBD2
TGTGCCAGACCGGGCGGCAGGGGAAGTAAAGGCTACACCTTC	CARPGGRGSKGYTF	TRBV24-1	TRBJ1-2	-	-
TGTGCCAGCAGCGCAACTAGCTCATGCTGGGATGAAAAACTGTTTTTT	CASSATSSCWDEKLFF	TRBV6-1	TRBJ1-4	-	-
TGTGCCAGCAGCTCCAACTTGGCGGGAACCTACAATGAGCAGTTCTTC	CASSSNLAGTYNEQFF	TRBV28	TRBJ2-1	many	-
TGTGCCAGTAGTACGGACAGAATCAATCAGCCCCAGCATTTT	CASSTDRINQPQHF	TRBV19	TRBJ1-5	-	-
TGTGCCTGGAGCGTTATCTCTGAAGCTTTCTTT	CAWSVISEAFF	TRBV30	TRBJ1-1	-	-
TGTGCCAGCAGTTCAAAGACCTACGAGCAGTACTTC	CASSSKTYEQYF	TRBV27	TRBJ2-7	medium-sized	-
TGTGCCAGCAGCCTTGGGACAGGTGTTGAAAAACTGTTTTTT	CASSLGTGVEKLFF	TRBV6-1	TRBJ1-4	few	TRBD1
TGTGCCAGTAGTATTGGGGATTACGTCCAGAATGAGCAGTTCTTC	CASSIGDYVQNEQFF	TRBV19	TRBJ2-1	many	-
TGTGCCAGCACCCCGGGGGGGGGTGGCTCCTACGAGCAGTACTTC	CASTPGGGGSYEQYF	TRBV7-6	TRBJ2-7	-	TRBD2
TGCGCCAGCAGCCAAATCCTAACGGGGGATGCGGTCACCGGGGAGCTGTTTTTT	CASSQILTGDAVTGELFF	TRBV4-3	TRBJ2-2	many	-
TGTGCCAGCAGTCCCCAGGTTACTAACTATGGCTACACCTTC	CASSPQVTNYGYTF	TRBV12-3/TRBV12-4	TRBJ1-2	-	-